These T cell receptor beta chains were read from a single sample in a study of cytomegalovirus exposure and HLA in healthy donors. Assay: immunoSEQ multiplex PCR; the TCRdb copy retains only in-frame clones and omits some. The table shows about 180,000 clones, with around three quarters occurring only once. What was sequenced was PBMCs. The receptors stem from a woman in her twenties or thirties in good health and CMV-seropositive. CDR3s include the opening cysteine and the closing phenylalanine or tryptophan. D genes are given only for firm matches. For some rows the clone size is stated as once, few or many, or as a class when expanded; others skip it.

D	V	J	size	DNA	CDR3
NA	TRBV28	TRBJ2-7	NA	TGTGCCAGCAGTTCACTGGGGAGGGGGGTCTACGAGCAGTACTTC	CASSSLGRGVYEQYF
TRBD1	TRBV7-9	TRBJ2-3	NA	TGTGCCAGCAGCCCTCGCCCGACAGGGAACACAGATACGCAGTATTTT	CASSPRPTGNTDTQYF
TRBD1	TRBV6-5	TRBJ1-2	NA	TGTGCCAGCAGCTTAGGACAGGACTATGGCTACACCTTC	CASSLGQDYGYTF
TRBD1	TRBV2	TRBJ2-1	NA	TGTGCCAGCAGTATAAACAGGGGGAGCTCCTACAATGAGCAGTTCTTC	CASSINRGSSYNEQFF
TRBD2	TRBV10-3	TRBJ2-3	NA	TGTGCCACCCAGCCCTTGTCGTTGGGTAGCGGGGCCACAGATACGCAGTATTTT	CATQPLSLGSGATDTQYF
TRBD2	TRBV9	TRBJ2-1	NA	TGTGCCAGCAGCTTAACTAGCGGGGGTGGCAATGAGCAGTTCTTC	CASSLTSGGGNEQFF
NA	TRBV19	TRBJ1-1	NA	TGTGCCAGTGGACTACGGGCTTTGACCACTGAAGCTTTCTTT	CASGLRALTTEAFF
TRBD1	TRBV10-3	TRBJ2-1	NA	TGTGCCATCATGGGGACAGGGTACAATGAGCAGTTCTTC	CAIMGTGYNEQFF
TRBD1	TRBV11-2	TRBJ1-1	few	TGTGCCAGCAGGAACACAGGGGAAGGAGGGACTGAAGCTTTCTTT	CASRNTGEGGTEAFF
NA	TRBV18	TRBJ1-5	NA	TGTGCCAGCTCACCCCCCGGGGCGGGGAGCAATCAGCCCCAGCATTTT	CASSPPGAGSNQPQHF
TRBD2	TRBV5-4	TRBJ2-5	NA	TGTGCCAGCAGCTTGGTCCGGGGGGTTAGAGAGACCCAGTACTTC	CASSLVRGVRETQYF
NA	TRBV27	TRBJ1-6	NA	TGTGCCAGCAGGGGGCGGGGCCACTATAATTCACCCCTCCACTTT	CASRGRGHYNSPLHF
NA	TRBV21-1	TRBJ2-7	NA	TGTGCCAGCAGCAAAGGGACAGGGGGTGCTAGCTCCTACGAGCAGTACTTC	CASSKGTGGASSYEQYF
NA	TRBV7-9	TRBJ2-5	NA	TGTTCCAGCAGCACATCTCGGGGGTGGTACTTC	CSSSTSRGWYF
NA	TRBV27	TRBJ2-1	NA	TGTGCCAGCAGACAGATTAGCTCCTACAATGAGCAGTTCTTC	CASRQISSYNEQFF
NA	TRBV9	TRBJ2-3	NA	TGTGCCAGCAGCGTAGACGACAGCTCCACAGATACGCAGTATTTT	CASSVDDSSTDTQYF
TRBD2	TRBV9	TRBJ2-3	NA	TGTGCTAGCACGGCTAGCGGGGGGGCAACAGATACGCAGTATTTT	CASTASGGATDTQYF
NA	TRBV5-6	TRBJ2-5	NA	TGCGCCGCGGAGGAGACCCAGTACTTC	CAAEETQYF
NA	TRBV18	TRBJ2-7	NA	TGTGCCAGCTCACCACCGTCAGTCCCCTACGAGCAGTACTTC	CASSPPSVPYEQYF
NA	TRBV28	TRBJ1-2	NA	TGTGCCAGCAGTTCGACCGGGGGAAGTGGCTACACCTTC	CASSSTGGSGYTF
TRBD2	TRBV5-1	TRBJ2-3	NA	TGCGCCAGCAGCTTGGGAAGCGGGGGGACCGCCGGCACAGATACGCAGTATTTT	CASSLGSGGTAGTDTQYF
NA	TRBV5-4	TRBJ2-3	few	TGTGCCAGCAGCTTGAAGAGCCTAGCGAGCACAGATACGCAGTATTTT	CASSLKSLASTDTQYF
NA	TRBV9	TRBJ2-1	NA	TGTGCCAGCAGCGTAGGGAGGGGGGGGGCCTTCAATGAGCAGTTCTTC	CASSVGRGGAFNEQFF
NA	TRBV6-6	TRBJ1-5	NA	TGTGCCAGCAGGCCGATATCAGTCAATCAGCCCCAGCATTTT	CASRPISVNQPQHF
TRBD2	TRBV9	TRBJ2-2	NA	TGTGCCAGCAACTTGGGACTAGCGGGAGCGAACACCGGGGAGCTGTTTTTT	CASNLGLAGANTGELFF
NA	TRBV7-2	TRBJ2-5	NA	TGTACCAGCTTCGCCGGTGCGGGGGCGACCCAGTACTTC	CTSFAGAGATQYF
NA	TRBV4-1	TRBJ2-5	NA	TGCGCCAGCAGCCAAGGGGACTTATACTCTCCCCAAGAGACCCAGTACTTC	CASSQGDLYSPQETQYF
TRBD1	TRBV28	TRBJ1-2	NA	TGTGCCAGCAGTTTAGGGACAGGGACCTCCTATGGCTACACCTTC	CASSLGTGTSYGYTF
NA	TRBV6-1	TRBJ1-5	few	TGTGCCAGCAGTGAATCAGGGTCAGGGCGGCCCCAGCATTTT	CASSESGSGRPQHF
NA	TRBV6-5	TRBJ1-4	few	TGTGCCAGCAGGGGGGGGACTAATGAAAAACTGTTTTTT	CASRGGTNEKLFF
TRBD1	TRBV5-6	TRBJ1-2	NA	TGTGCCAGCAGCATACGAGAGACAGGGGTTTATGGCTACACCTTC	CASSIRETGVYGYTF
TRBD2	TRBV6-5	TRBJ2-1	NA	TGTGCCAGCAGTTCACTCCTAGCGGGGGGGAGTAATGAGCAGTTCTTC	CASSSLLAGGSNEQFF
NA	TRBV7-3	TRBJ1-6	NA	TGTGCCAGCAGCTTGACTAACAATTCACCCCTCCACTTT	CASSLTNNSPLHF
NA	TRBV5-8	TRBJ1-2	once	TGTGCCAGCAGCTTGGGCAGGGTCTATGGCTACACCTTC	CASSLGRVYGYTF
TRBD1	TRBV18	TRBJ2-7	NA	TGTGCCAGCTCACCGAATTCACTGGGCAGGGGGCGTAAAGACGAGCAGTACTTC	CASSPNSLGRGRKDEQYF
NA	TRBV4-2	TRBJ1-5	NA	TGTGCCAGCAGCCCCCAGGGATCGTCGCAGCCCCAGCATTTT	CASSPQGSSQPQHF
NA	TRBV5-1	TRBJ2-3	NA	TGCGCCAGCAGCCCCGCCGAGCCCCCGGATACGCAGTATTTT	CASSPAEPPDTQYF
NA	TRBV29-1	TRBJ2-1	NA	TGCAGCGTTGGGGTGACTTCAATCCCTCCCTACAATGAGCAGTTCTTC	CSVGVTSIPPYNEQFF
NA	TRBV4-3	TRBJ1-2	NA	TGCGCCAGCAGTTGGACAGAACGAGGTGGCTACACCTTC	CASSWTERGGYTF
NA	TRBV29-1	TRBJ2-5	NA	TGCAGCGTTGCGAGGGACACACAAGAGACCCAGTACTTC	CSVARDTQETQYF
TRBD1	TRBV7-6	TRBJ2-7	many	TGTGCCAGCAGCCCCGGGACAGGGGAGTACGAGCAGTACTTC	CASSPGTGEYEQYF
TRBD1	TRBV4-2	TRBJ2-2	NA	TGTGCCAGCAGCCCGGGACAGGGCACCGGGGAGCTGTTTTTT	CASSPGQGTGELFF
NA	TRBV30	TRBJ1-5	NA	TGTGCCTGGAGCCCTGGGCCGGTAGTTAGCAATCAGCCCCAGCATTTT	CAWSPGPVVSNQPQHF
NA	TRBV7-2	TRBJ2-2	NA	TGTGCCAGCAGCTTCGACTTGAACACCGGGGAGCTGTTTTTT	CASSFDLNTGELFF
NA	TRBV2	TRBJ1-5	NA	TGTGCCAGCAGTGAACGGACGGACACGCTTAGCAATCAGCCCCAGCATTTT	CASSERTDTLSNQPQHF
TRBD1	TRBV14	TRBJ2-2	NA	TGTGCCAGCAGCCAGGCGACAGGGCCGAACACCGGGGAGCTGTTTTTT	CASSQATGPNTGELFF
NA	TRBV7-6	TRBJ2-7	NA	TGTGCCAGCAGCGGCCTAGGGAGTGGGGAGCAGTACTTC	CASSGLGSGEQYF
TRBD1	TRBV12-5	TRBJ2-1	NA	TGTGCTAGTGGTTGGGGCAGGGGGAGCTACAATGAGCAGTTCTTC	CASGWGRGSYNEQFF
TRBD2	TRBV7-2	TRBJ2-2	NA	TGTGCCAGCAGCTTTGCTAGCGGGGGGGCTGACGGGGAGCTGTTTTTT	CASSFASGGADGELFF
NA	TRBV15	TRBJ2-4	NA	TGTGCCACGAAGACCGACAGAAGGAACATTCAGTACTTC	CATKTDRRNIQYF
TRBD2	TRBV7-2	TRBJ2-1	NA	TGTGCCAGCAGCTTAGCGTGGTCTAGCGGGGGGGCATACAATGAGCAGTTCTTC	CASSLAWSSGGAYNEQFF
NA	TRBV7-2	TRBJ2-5	NA	TGTGCCAGCAGCTCCACAGGGTTCCGTGAGACCCAGTACTTC	CASSSTGFRETQYF
NA	TRBV4-2	TRBJ1-2	NA	TGTGCCAGCAGCCAAGAGGCGGTTAACTATGGCTACACCTTC	CASSQEAVNYGYTF
TRBD1	TRBV2	TRBJ1-4	NA	TGTGCCAGCAGGGGGGGACAGGGGCGCCGGGGGGATGAAAAACTGTTTTTT	CASRGGQGRRGDEKLFF